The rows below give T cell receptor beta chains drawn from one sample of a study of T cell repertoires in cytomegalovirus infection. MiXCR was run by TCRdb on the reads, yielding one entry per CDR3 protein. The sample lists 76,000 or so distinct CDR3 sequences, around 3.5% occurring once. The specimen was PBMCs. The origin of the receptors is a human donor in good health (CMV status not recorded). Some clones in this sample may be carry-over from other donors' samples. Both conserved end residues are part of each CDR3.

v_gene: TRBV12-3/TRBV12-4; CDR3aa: CASRRTYGTVFYGYTF
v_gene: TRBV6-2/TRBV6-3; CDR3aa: CASSIPYPLSGGDTDTQYF
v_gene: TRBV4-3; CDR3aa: CASSPRDSEDEQYF
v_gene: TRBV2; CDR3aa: CASSAGTTSTDTQYF
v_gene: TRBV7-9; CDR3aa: CATHTWETGTQYF
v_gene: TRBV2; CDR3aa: CASRGGGDGYTF
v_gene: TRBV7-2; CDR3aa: CASSLGSQVAGELFF
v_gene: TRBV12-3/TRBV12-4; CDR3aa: CASSFADHQPQHF
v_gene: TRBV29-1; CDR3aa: CSPQYWTGVDYGYTF
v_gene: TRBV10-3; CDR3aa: CAIRRDRSYNEQFF
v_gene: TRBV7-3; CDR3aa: CASSLASTGELFF
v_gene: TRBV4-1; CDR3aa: CASSQLAGQTYEQYF
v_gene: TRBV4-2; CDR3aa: CASSQDLSRTGELFF
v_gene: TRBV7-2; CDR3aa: CASSPTRQGGGYTF
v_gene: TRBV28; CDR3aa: CASSVWRERGDQETQYF
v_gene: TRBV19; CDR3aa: CASSSGSSSGANVLTF
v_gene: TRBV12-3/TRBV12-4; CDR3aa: CASSLDWGPNEQFF
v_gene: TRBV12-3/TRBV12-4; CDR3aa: CASSPDTPPRPQHF
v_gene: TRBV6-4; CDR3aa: CASSDGTDTGELFF
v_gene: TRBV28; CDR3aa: CASSLWGLAGIYEQYF
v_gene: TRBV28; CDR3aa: CASSFPHILGNEQFF
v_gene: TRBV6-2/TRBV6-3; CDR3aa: CASSYMGDRTEAFF
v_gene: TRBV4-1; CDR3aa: CASRRIVNTEAFF
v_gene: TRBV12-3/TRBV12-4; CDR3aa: CASGTNTEAFF
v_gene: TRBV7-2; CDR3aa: CASSLGSWNTDTQYF
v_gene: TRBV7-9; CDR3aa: CASAARSGPQHF
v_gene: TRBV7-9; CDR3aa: CASSLTGTRINNGYTF
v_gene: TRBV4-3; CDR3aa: CASSPDRQGSYEQYF
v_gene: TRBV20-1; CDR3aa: CSATDRLSYNEQFF
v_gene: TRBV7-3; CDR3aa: CASSPGLAGGPETQYF
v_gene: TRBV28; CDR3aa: CASSPILAGVADTQYF
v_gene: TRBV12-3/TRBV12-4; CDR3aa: CASTPGGWTEAFF
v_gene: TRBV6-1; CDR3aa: CASRGFRLNTEAFF
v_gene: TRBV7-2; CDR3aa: CASSLSRTTGVSGNTIYF
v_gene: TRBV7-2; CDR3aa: CASSLSQGASGNTIYF
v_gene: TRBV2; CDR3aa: CASSGLAGGTSDTQYF
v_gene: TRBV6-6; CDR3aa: CASSTDWAALLEQFF
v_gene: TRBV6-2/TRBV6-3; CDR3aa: CASSYSRIRMGSEQPQHF
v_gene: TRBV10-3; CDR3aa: CAISESVWTLRSSYEQYF
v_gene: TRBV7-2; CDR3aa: CASSFYSADEAFF
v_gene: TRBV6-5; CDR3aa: CASSRRPGQGNSPLHF
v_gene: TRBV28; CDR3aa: CASIMAGVAGELFF
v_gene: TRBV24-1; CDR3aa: CATSDSFRQGRIYNEQFF
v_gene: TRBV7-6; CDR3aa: CASSPMGKGAKDTGELFF
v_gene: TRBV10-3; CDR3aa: CATSPNTDTQYF
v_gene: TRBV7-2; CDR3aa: CASSATGRTNEKLFF
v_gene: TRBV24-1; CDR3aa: CATSDRTGDYGYTF
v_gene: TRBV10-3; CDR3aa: CAIASFVAGRSSYEQYF
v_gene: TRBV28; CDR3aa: CASSLEYLSGYSYEQYF
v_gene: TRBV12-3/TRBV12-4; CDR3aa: CASTLAGGYNEQFF
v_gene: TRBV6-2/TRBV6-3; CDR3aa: CASRTGRESFANTEAFF
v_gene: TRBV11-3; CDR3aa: CASSSAGLAGLFSYNEQFF
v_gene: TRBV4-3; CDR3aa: CASSPGQGYNEQFF
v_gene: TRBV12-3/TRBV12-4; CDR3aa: CASSLRASGTTTYEQYF